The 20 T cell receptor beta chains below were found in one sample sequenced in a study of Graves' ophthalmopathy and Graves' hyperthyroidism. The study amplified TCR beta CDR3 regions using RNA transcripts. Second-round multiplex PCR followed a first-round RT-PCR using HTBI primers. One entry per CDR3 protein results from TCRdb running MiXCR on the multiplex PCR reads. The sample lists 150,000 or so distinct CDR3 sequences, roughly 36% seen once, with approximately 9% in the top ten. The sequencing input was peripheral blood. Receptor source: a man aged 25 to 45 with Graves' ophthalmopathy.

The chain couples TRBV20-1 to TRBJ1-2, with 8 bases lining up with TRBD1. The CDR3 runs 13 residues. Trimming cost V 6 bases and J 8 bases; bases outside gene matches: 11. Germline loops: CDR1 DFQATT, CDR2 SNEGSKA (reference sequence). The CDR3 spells CSADTTGAGGYTF. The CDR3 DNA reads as TGCAGTGCGGACACGACAGGGGCCGGCGGCTACACCTTC.

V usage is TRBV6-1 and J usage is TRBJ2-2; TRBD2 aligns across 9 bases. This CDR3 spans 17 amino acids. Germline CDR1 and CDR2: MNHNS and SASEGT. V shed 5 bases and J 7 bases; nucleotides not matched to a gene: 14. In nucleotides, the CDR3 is TGTGCCAGCAGTCCACCCTCCCCAGCGGGGGGTGTCGGGGAGCTGTTTTTT. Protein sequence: CASSPPSPAGGVGELFF.

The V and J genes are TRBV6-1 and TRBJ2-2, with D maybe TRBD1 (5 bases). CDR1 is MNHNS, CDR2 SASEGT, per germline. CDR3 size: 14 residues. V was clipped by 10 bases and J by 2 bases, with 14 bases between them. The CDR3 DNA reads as TGTGCCATCCGACAGAGTCTAAACACCGGGGAGCTGTTTTTT. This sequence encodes CAIRQSLNTGELFF.

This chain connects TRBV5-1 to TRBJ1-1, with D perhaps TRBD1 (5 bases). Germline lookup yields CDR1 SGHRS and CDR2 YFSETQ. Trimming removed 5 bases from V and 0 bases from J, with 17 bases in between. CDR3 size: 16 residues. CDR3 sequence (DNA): TGCGCCAGCAGTACCGAGCAGGGAACGGTGAACACTGAAGCTTTCTTT. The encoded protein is CASSTEQGTVNTEAFF.

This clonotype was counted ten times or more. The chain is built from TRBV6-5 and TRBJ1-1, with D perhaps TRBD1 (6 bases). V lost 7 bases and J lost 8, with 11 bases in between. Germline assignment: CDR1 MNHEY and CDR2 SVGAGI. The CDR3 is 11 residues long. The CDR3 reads CASTRGTEAFF. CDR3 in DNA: TGTGCCAGCACCAGGGGTACCGAAGCTTTCTTT.

As DNA, the CDR3 is TGTGCCTGGAGTGTAAGGGGGAGTAGCAGGGCGGGAGAGGAGACCCAGTACTTC. Its translation is CAWSVRGSSRAGEETQYF. This rearrangement joins TRBV30 to TRBJ2-5, with D possibly being TRBD2 (7 bases). The CDR3 is 18 residues long. CDR1 is GTSNPN, CDR2 SVGIG, per germline (reference sequence). V was trimmed by 0 bases and J by 5 bases, leaving 25 bases between them.

The DNA for the CDR3 is TGTGCCAGCAGCCGACAGATCCAAGAGACCCAGTACTTC. Translation gives CASSRQIQETQYF. The chain carries TRBV28 and TRBJ2-5, with D possibly TRBD1 on 5 matching bases. V lost 6 bases, J lost 1 base, and 9 bases lay in between. This CDR3 comprises 13 residues. Germline CDR1 and CDR2: MDHEN and SYDVKM.

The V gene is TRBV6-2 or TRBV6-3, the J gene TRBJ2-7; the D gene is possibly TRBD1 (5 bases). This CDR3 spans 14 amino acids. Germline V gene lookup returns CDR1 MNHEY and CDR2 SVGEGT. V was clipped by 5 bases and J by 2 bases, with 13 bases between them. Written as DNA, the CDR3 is TGTGCCAGCAGTCCACAGGTCCATGCCTACGAGCAGTACTTC. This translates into CASSPQVHAYEQYF.

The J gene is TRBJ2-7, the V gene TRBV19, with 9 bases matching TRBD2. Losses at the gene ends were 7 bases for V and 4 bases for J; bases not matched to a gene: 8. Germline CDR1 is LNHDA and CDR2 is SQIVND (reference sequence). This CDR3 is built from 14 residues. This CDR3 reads CASTQGSGRYEQYF. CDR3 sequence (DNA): TGTGCCAGTACCCAAGGTAGCGGGAGATACGAGCAGTACTTC.

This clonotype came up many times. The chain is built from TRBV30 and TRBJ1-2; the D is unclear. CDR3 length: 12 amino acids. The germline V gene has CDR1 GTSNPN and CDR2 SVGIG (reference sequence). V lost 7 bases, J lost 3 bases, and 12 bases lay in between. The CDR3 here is CASTGRDYGYTF. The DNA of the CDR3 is TGTGCCTCGACCGGGCGGGACTATGGCTACACCTTC.

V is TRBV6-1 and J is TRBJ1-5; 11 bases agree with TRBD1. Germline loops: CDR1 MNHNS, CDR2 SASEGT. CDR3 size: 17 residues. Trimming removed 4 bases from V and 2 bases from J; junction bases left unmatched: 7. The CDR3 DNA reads TGTGCCAGCAGTGCGACCGGACAGGGGGCGCGCAATCAGCCCCAGCATTTT. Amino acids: CASSATGQGARNQPQHF.

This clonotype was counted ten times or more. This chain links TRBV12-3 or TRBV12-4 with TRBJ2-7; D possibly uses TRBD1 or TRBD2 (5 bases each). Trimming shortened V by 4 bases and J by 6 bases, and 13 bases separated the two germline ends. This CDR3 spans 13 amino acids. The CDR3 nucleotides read TGTGCCAGCAGTTACCAGGGACCCTCCGAGCAGTACTTC. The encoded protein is CASSYQGPSEQYF.

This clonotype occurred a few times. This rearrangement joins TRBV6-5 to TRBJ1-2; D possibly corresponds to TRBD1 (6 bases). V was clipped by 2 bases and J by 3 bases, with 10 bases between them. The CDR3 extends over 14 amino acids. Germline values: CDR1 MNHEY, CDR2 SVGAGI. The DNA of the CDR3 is TGTGCCAGCAGTTACGACAGGAAGCACTATGGCTACACCTTC. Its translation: CASSYDRKHYGYTF.

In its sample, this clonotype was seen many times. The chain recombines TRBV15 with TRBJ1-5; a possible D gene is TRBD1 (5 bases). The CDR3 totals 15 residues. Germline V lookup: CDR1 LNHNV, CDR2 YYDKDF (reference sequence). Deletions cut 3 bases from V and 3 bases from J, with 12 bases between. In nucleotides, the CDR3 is TGTGCCACCAGCAGGTCTCGAGGGGACAATCAGCCCCAGCATTTT. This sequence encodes CATSRSRGDNQPQHF.

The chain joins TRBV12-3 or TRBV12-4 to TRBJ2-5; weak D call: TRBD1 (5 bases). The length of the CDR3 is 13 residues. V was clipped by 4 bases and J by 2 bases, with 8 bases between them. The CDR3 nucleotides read TGTGCCAGCAGTTCGGACACGCAAGAGACCCAGTACTTC. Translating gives CASSSDTQETQYF.

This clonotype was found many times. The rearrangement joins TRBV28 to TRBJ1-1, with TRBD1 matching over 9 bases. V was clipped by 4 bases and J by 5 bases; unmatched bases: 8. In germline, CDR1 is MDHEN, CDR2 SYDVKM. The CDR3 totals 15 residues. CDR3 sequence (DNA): TGTGCCAGCAGTTGGCCGGGACAGGGAAGAACTGAAGCTTTCTTT. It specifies CASSWPGQGRTEAFF.

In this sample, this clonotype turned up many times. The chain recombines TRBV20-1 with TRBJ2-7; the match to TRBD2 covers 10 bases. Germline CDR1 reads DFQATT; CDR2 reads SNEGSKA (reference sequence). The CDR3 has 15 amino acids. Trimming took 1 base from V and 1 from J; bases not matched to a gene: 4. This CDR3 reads CSARAGTSVSYEQYF. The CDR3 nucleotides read TGCAGTGCTAGAGCCGGGACTAGCGTATCCTACGAGCAGTACTTC.

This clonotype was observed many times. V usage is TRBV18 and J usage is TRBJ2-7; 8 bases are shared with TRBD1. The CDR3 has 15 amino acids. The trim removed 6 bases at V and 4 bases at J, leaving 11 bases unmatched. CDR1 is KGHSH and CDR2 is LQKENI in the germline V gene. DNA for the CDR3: TGTGCCAGCTCCCAAACCGGGACAGGCATTTACGAGCAGTACTTC. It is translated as CASSQTGTGIYEQYF.

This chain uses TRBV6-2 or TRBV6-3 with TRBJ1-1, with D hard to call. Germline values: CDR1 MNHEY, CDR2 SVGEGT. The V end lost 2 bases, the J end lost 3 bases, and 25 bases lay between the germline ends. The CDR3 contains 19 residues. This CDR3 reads CASSYTREALGYGDTEAFF. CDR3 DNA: TGTGCCAGCAGTTACACAAGGGAGGCACTTGGGTATGGCGACACTGAAGCTTTCTTT.

CDR3 protein: CASTGGLNYGYTF. In DNA, the CDR3 is TGTGCCAGCACGGGGGGCCTTAACTATGGCTACACCTTC. This chain connects TRBV6-4 to TRBJ1-2; perhaps TRBD1 as D (6 bases). Looked up from germline, CDR1 is MRHNA and CDR2 is SNTAGT. This CDR3 has 13 amino acids. Trimming shortened V by 7 bases and J by 1 base, and 10 bases separated the two germline ends.